The source of this TCR beta chain is a study of CD8 T cells in ankylosing spondylitis. The CDR3 is 15 residues long. Per the germline V gene, CDR1 is MDHEN and CDR2 is SYDVKM. The ends were cut back, 3 bases at V and 6 bases at J, with 17 bases in the middle. This clonotype was observed many times. Its antigen is unknown. TCRdb reprocessed the 5' RACE reads with MiXCR, giving one entry per CDR3 protein. Of roughly 230,000 distinct CDR3 sequences listed, 10% are singletons. Findings and caveats of the study: Matched synovial fluid from ankylosing spondylitis patients was reported to be enriched for disease-linked clones.

The TCR comes from a male donor with ankylosing spondylitis or in good health (not recorded which). The sequencing sample was made of blood, either unsorted or a sorted T cell fraction (not recorded which). The chain employs TRBV28 and TRBJ1-1; D might be TRBD1 (6 bases). Here the CDR3 DNA reads TGTGCCAGCAGTTTTTCGGGAGGGGGAGCTGCTGAAGCTTTCTTT. Translating gives CASSFSGGGAAEAFF.